This T cell receptor (beta chain) was recorded in a study of blood T cell repertoires in COVID-19. This CDR3 comprises 15 residues. The J segment lost 1 base and the V segment lost 1 base, leaving 3 bases of the junction unmatched. The germline CDR1 and CDR2 sequences are LGHNA and YSLEER. The data were produced by immunoSEQ multiplex PCR, yet TCRdb's version contains in-frame clones alone and is incomplete. The sample has around 130,000 clones; 85% to 90% are singletons. The chain carries TRBV4-3 and TRBJ2-7; 8 bases agree with TRBD1. The sequencing input was peripheral blood. This receptor was taken from a man between 60 and 75 years old with acute or convalescent COVID-19. The CDR3 spells CASSQAGGSSYEQYF. CDR3 sequence (DNA): TGCGCCAGCAGCCAAGCAGGGGGCTCGTCCTACGAGCAGTACTTC.